The 18 T cell receptor beta chains reported below all come from one sample, sequenced in a study of response to subunit inactivated influenza vaccine (dated by TCRdb to about 2018). The method was RT-PCR. Sequencing relied on an Illumina HiSeq 2500. The public reads were quality trimmed at Q25 with fastp and then assembled into clones with MiXCR by TCRdb, keeping productive beta chains. Each CDR3 protein gets just one entry, which takes the most common genes and DNA from the rows behind it. This sample holds about 650,000 distinct CDR3 sequences; more than 15% were observed only once. Clones ranked in the top ten supply roughly 12% of the sample. The specimen comprised PBMCs from blood, sampled 11 to 12 days after vaccination. These receptors were collected from a middle-aged man who received an inactivated influenza vaccine. Donor details come from another sample of the same person, matched by shared clones.

The chain is built from TRBV2 and TRBJ1-5, with D uncertain. Germline loops: CDR1 SNHLY, CDR2 FYNNEI. V was clipped by 4 bases and J by 7 bases, with 11 bases between them. The CDR3 length is 13 residues. The CDR3 region is CASSVAYSQPQHF. CDR3 in DNA: TGTGCCAGCAGTGTGGCGTATTCGCAGCCCCAGCATTTT.

V gene TRBV5-1 combines with J gene TRBJ2-4; D might be TRBD2 (6 bases). The V gene's germline CDR1 is SGHRS and CDR2 YFSETQ. With 6 bases removed from V and 1 base from J, the gap between germline ends came to 17 bases. CDR3 length equals 16 residues. CDR3 nucleotides: TGCGCCAGCACCCTAATGGGGGGAATGGCCAAAAACATTCAGTACTTC. Protein product: CASTLMGGMAKNIQYF.

In this sample, this clonotype turned up a few times. This chain links TRBV9 with TRBJ2-2, with D perhaps TRBD2 (7 bases). Germline CDR1 SGDLS, CDR2 YYNGEE. The V end was cut by 4 bases, the J end by 9 bases, with 13 bases between. The CDR3 consists of 13 residues. CDR3 in amino acids: CASSLAGARELFF. The DNA for the CDR3 is TGTGCCAGCAGCCTTGCGGGGGCGCGGGAGCTGTTTTTT. The full variable domain, rest sourced from reference TRBV9 and TRBJ2-2, is DSGVTQTPKHLITATGQRVTLRCSPRSGDLSVYWYQQSLDQGLQFLIQYYNGEERAKGNILERFSAQQFPDLHSELNLSSLELGDSALYFCASSLAGARELFFGEGSRLTVL.

The chain employs TRBV29-1 and TRBJ2-5; 12 bases map to TRBD1. This CDR3 contains 15 residues. Germline-derived CDR1 and CDR2 are SQVTM and ANQGSEA. V gave up 6 bases and J gave up 7 bases; unmatched junction bases: 12. The DNA of the CDR3 is TGCAGCGTCGTTGGGACAGGGGGCGGTTCTGGGACCCAGTACTTC. Its translation: CSVVGTGGGSGTQYF. The whole variable domain, filled in from reference TRBV29-1 and TRBJ2-5, reads SAVISQKPSRDICQRGTSLTIQCQVDSQVTMMFWYRQQPGQSLTLIATANQGSEATYESGFVIDKFPISRPNLTFSTLTVSNMSPEDSSIYLCSVVGTGGGSGTQYFGPGTRLLVL.

This chain joins TRBV20-1 and TRBJ2-5, with D tentatively TRBD2 (6 bases). V was clipped by 3 bases and J by 7 bases, with 21 bases between them. CDR1 DFQATT and CDR2 SNEGSKA come from the germline V gene (reference sequence). The CDR3 covers 15 residues. In nucleotides, the CDR3 is TGCAGTGCTAGTGGTGGTAGCGGCCTCCGGGGGACCCAGTACTTC. This translates into CSASGGSGLRGTQYF.

V gene TRBV5-1 combines with J gene TRBJ2-3, with 7 bases lining up with TRBD1. Unmatched junction bases numbered 8, after V lost 4 bases and J lost 3 bases. The CDR3 loop spans 15 amino acids. Germline V CDR1 and CDR2: SGHRS, YFSETQ. The DNA of the CDR3 is TGCGCCAGCAGCGAACATCGACAGGGAACAGATACGCAGTATTTT. Its protein product is CASSEHRQGTDTQYF.

This clonotype was detected a few times. This rearrangement joins TRBV5-4 to TRBJ2-3; no clear D. CDR3 size: 15 residues. Germline V CDR1 and CDR2: SGHNT, YYREEE (reference sequence). V lost 3 bases to trimming and J lost 0 bases, with 11 bases between them. The DNA for the CDR3 is TGTGCCAGCAGCTACTCTACGATTAGCACAGATACGCAGTATTTT. The encoded protein is CASSYSTISTDTQYF. The full variable domain, rest sourced from reference TRBV5-4 and TRBJ2-3, is ETGVTQSPTHLIKTRGQQVTLRCSSQSGHNTVSWYQQALGQGPQFIFQYYREEENGRGNFPPRFSGLQFPNYSSELNVNALELDDSALYLCASSYSTISTDTQYFGPGTRLTVL.

This clonotype appeared a few times. The chain links TRBV20-1 to TRBJ1-5, with 10 bases fitting TRBD1. This CDR3 is built from 16 residues. V lost 5 bases, J lost 1 base, and 8 bases stayed unmatched. CDR1 and CDR2 from the germline V gene are DFQATT and SNEGSKA (reference sequence). CDR3 nucleotides: TGCAGTGCTCTAGGGACAGGGGAGCTGAGCAATCAGCCCCAGCATTTT. Residues: CSALGTGELSNQPQHF.

This clonotype was picked up a small number of times. The gene calls are TRBV28 and TRBJ1-5, with D perhaps TRBD1 (5 bases). Germline CDR1 is MDHEN and CDR2 is SYDVKM. The V and J ends lost 8 bases and 7 bases respectively, with 15 bases between them. CDR3 length equals 13 residues. CDR3 sequence: CASVWGGLQPQHF. As DNA, the CDR3 is TGTGCCAGCGTCTGGGGGGGTCTGCAGCCCCAGCATTTT.

This chain's CDR3 is CAIRVTAYSGNTIYF. The CDR3 DNA follows: TGTGCCATCAGGGTGACAGCTTACTCTGGAAACACCATATATTTT. V gene TRBV10-3 combines with J gene TRBJ1-3; a weak D match, TRBD1 (5 bases). This CDR3 has 15 residues. CDR1 and CDR2 from the germline V gene are ENHRY and SYGVKD. Between the trimmed V and J ends, which lost 6 bases and 0 bases, there was a span of 12 bases.

The chain couples TRBV4-2 to TRBJ1-1; no reliable D call. V lost 1 base to trimming and J lost 0 bases, with 6 bases between them. Germline CDR1 and CDR2: LGHNA and YNFKEQ. This CDR3 is built from 14 residues. Here the CDR3 DNA reads TGTGCCAGCAGCCAAGTCAGGATGAACACTGAAGCTTTCTTT. It codes for CASSQVRMNTEAFF.

The chain recombines TRBV10-3 with TRBJ2-6; weak D call: TRBD2 (5 bases). Germline loops: CDR1 ENHRY, CDR2 SYGVKD. The V end was cut by 0 bases, the J end by 0 bases, with 18 bases between. The CDR3 extends over 20 amino acids. CDR3 nucleotide sequence: TGTGCCATCAGTGAGTCGATGGTCCCGGAGAGGGCCTCTGGGGCCAACGTCCTGACTTTC. It translates to CAISESMVPERASGANVLTF.

CDR3 sequence (DNA): TGTGCCAGCAGTCCGGGACAATTAAGCAATCAGCCCCAGCATTTT. It translates to CASSPGQLSNQPQHF. This chain connects TRBV6-2 or TRBV6-3 to TRBJ1-5, with TRBD1 as a possible D gene (6 bases). This CDR3 contains 15 residues. V was pared by 5 bases and J by 1 base, with 12 bases between. Germline V gene data show CDR1 as MNHEY and CDR2 as SVGEGT.

This clonotype was counted a few times. This chain's CDR3 is CATQSTGPFYGYTF. The CDR3 region has the DNA TGTGCCACCCAATCGACAGGGCCTTTCTATGGCTACACCTTC. The gene calls are TRBV6-1 and TRBJ1-2, with TRBD1 matching 7 bases. The CDR3 has 14 amino acids. The germline gives CDR1 MNHNS, CDR2 SASEGT. J gave up 4 bases and V 10 bases, and 12 bases lay outside the gene matches.

The J gene is TRBJ1-5, the V gene TRBV4-1, with D possibly being TRBD1 (5 bases). V gave up 0 bases and J gave up 5 bases, with 11 bases separating them. The germline gives CDR1 MGHRA, CDR2 YSYEKL. The length of the CDR3 is 15 residues. CDR3 coding DNA: TGCGCCAGCAGCCAAGACTACGGGGGACATCAGCCCCAGCATTTT. This codes for CASSQDYGGHQPQHF.

This chain links TRBV5-1 with TRBJ2-3, with 10 bases that match TRBD2. Looked up from germline, CDR1 is SGHRS and CDR2 is YFSETQ. The CDR3 is 18 amino acids. J lost 5 bases, V lost 2 bases, and 14 bases had no gene match. This CDR3 is CASSLPLAGSLIGDTQYF. CDR3 nucleotide sequence: TGCGCCAGCAGCTTACCACTAGCGGGGTCCCTAATAGGAGATACGCAGTATTTT.

The DNA for the CDR3 is TGTGCCAGCAGCTCCGATGGGACGGCCCTTAGGGGCTACACCTTC. This sequence encodes CASSSDGTALRGYTF. The chain couples TRBV6-1 to TRBJ1-2; TRBD1 might be the D (5 bases). CDR1 and CDR2 from the germline V gene are MNHNS and SASEGT. V was cut by 6 bases and J by 8 bases, with 22 bases left in between. This CDR3 comprises 15 residues.

This clonotype was observed a few times. CDR3 DNA: TGTGCCATCAGGGACAGCTTGAACACTGAAGCTTTCTTT. Its protein is CAIRDSLNTEAFF. V and J are TRBV10-3 and TRBJ1-1, with D perhaps TRBD1 (6 bases). Trimming cost V 6 bases and J 0 bases, with 8 bases left between them. Germline V gene lookup returns CDR1 ENHRY and CDR2 SYGVKD. The CDR3 loop spans 13 amino acids.